A selection of T cell receptor beta chains follows, all from one sample in a study of cytomegalovirus exposure and HLA in healthy donors. The data were produced by immunoSEQ multiplex PCR, yet TCRdb's version contains in-frame clones alone and is incomplete. The table lists approximately 180,000 clones, 80% to 85% of them singletons. The sample was PBMCs. All receptors come from a woman in her thirties or forties in good health and CMV-seronegative. CDR3s include the opening cysteine and the closing phenylalanine or tryptophan. The D gene is left open where the match is weak. Clone size is not always given. Where it is, it says once, few, many or a class for expanded clones.

v_gene	j_gene	len	abundance	d_gene	CDR3nt	CDR3aa
TRBV19	TRBJ1-5	17	.	.	TGTGCCAGTAGTATTATCGCAGGGGTGGGCGACAATCAGCCCCAGCATTTT	CASSIIAGVGDNQPQHF
TRBV19	TRBJ1-3	16	.	TRBD1	TGTGCCAGTAGTGTCAGGACAGGGGGGGCTGGAAACACCATATATTTT	CASSVRTGGAGNTIYF
TRBV5-4	TRBJ2-1	16	.	TRBD2	TGTGCCAGCAGCGCCCGCGGGGGTGGATCCTACAATGAGCAGTTCTTC	CASSARGGGSYNEQFF
TRBV6-1	TRBJ2-7	12	.	TRBD1	TGTGCCACCCCTGGACAGGCCTACGAGCAGTACTTC	CATPGQAYEQYF
TRBV7-2	TRBJ2-5	16	.	TRBD2	TGTGCCAGCAGCTCGAGGCGGGAGGGATCGGTGGAGACCCAGTACTTC	CASSSRREGSVETQYF
TRBV5-8	TRBJ1-4	15	.	.	TGTGCCAGCAGCCCGACGGGAGACGGGAATGAAAAACTGTTTTTT	CASSPTGDGNEKLFF
TRBV7-3	TRBJ2-1	13	.	TRBD2	TGTGCCAGCAGCCCCCTTAGCGGGGGAGGGTTTTTCTTC	CASSPLSGGGFFF
TRBV7-2	TRBJ2-1	16	.	TRBD2	TGTGCCAGCAGCCCCTCAGTAATAGCGGGATCCGGTGAGCAGTTCTTC	CASSPSVIAGSGEQFF
TRBV25-1	TRBJ2-2	14	.	.	TGTGCCAGCAGTGAATTTTGGGGAGCCGGGGAGCTGTTTTTT	CASSEFWGAGELFF
TRBV4-1	TRBJ2-3	13	.	.	TGCGCCAGCAGCCAAGAAACCACTTATACGCAGTATTTT	CASSQETTYTQYF
TRBV19	TRBJ2-3	15	.	TRBD2	TGTGCCAGTAGTATCCGGACTAGCATTTCAAATACGCAGTATTTT	CASSIRTSISNTQYF
TRBV18	TRBJ2-7	14	.	TRBD2	TGTGCCAGCTCACCGGGGGGGGGTACGTACGAGCAGTACTTC	CASSPGGGTYEQYF
TRBV15	TRBJ2-1	18	few	TRBD2	TGTGCCACCAGCAGACTCTCTCCCCTAGCGGCCTCCTACAATGAGCAGTTCTTC	CATSRLSPLAASYNEQFF
TRBV11-3	TRBJ1-2	15	.	TRBD1	TGTGCCAGCAGCTCGACAGGGGCGTTGGGCTATGGCTACACCTTC	CASSSTGALGYGYTF
TRBV5-1	TRBJ2-3	14	.	TRBD1	TGCGCCAGCAGCCCGGGACAGCCCACAGATACGCAGTATTTT	CASSPGQPTDTQYF
TRBV5-1	TRBJ2-1	15	.	TRBD2	TGCGCCAGCAGCTTTGGGACTACCTCCTACAATGAGCAGTTCTTC	CASSFGTTSYNEQFF
TRBV11-3	TRBJ2-1	14	.	.	TGTGCCAGCAGCCCCCGGAGGGGGCCTAATGAGCAGTTCTTC	CASSPRRGPNEQFF
TRBV14	TRBJ2-1	12	.	.	TGTGCCAGCAGCCCTAACGCAATTGAGCAGTTCTTC	CASSPNAIEQFF
TRBV9	TRBJ2-5	13	.	.	TGTGCCAGCAGCGCTAGTAACGGGGAGACCCAGTACTTC	CASSASNGETQYF
TRBV30	TRBJ2-5	19	.	TRBD2	TGTGCCTGGAGTGGGGGAGGGACTAGCGGGAGGGCCCTCTGGGAGACCCAGTACTTC	CAWSGGGTSGRALWETQYF
TRBV18	TRBJ1-4	16	.	.	TGTGCCAGCTCAATGACACAGACCGCAACTAATGAAAAACTGTTTTTT	CASSMTQTATNEKLFF
TRBV11-2	TRBJ1-2	12	once	.	TGTGCCAGCAGCTTAGCGGGAGGGGGCTACACCTTC	CASSLAGGGYTF
TRBV9	TRBJ2-2	14	once	TRBD1	TGTGCCAGCAGCACCACAGGGGGCACCGGGGAGCTGTTTTTT	CASSTTGGTGELFF
TRBV10-3	TRBJ2-1	17	.	TRBD2	TGTGCCATCAGTGACTCAACCGGGACTAGTCCCGGGGATGAGCAGTTCTTC	CAISDSTGTSPGDEQFF
TRBV11-2	TRBJ2-5	15	.	TRBD1	TGTGCCAGCAGCTTAGGCGGGGGGACAGGGGGGACCCAGTACTTC	CASSLGGGTGGTQYF
TRBV7-9	TRBJ2-5	15	.	TRBD2	TGTGCCAGCAGCTTAGGAGCGGGGCCACAAGAGACCCAGTACTTC	CASSLGAGPQETQYF
TRBV6-5	TRBJ2-7	11	.	.	TGTGCCAGCAGGAGCGAATACGAGCAGTACTTC	CASRSEYEQYF
TRBV10-3	TRBJ1-2	13	.	.	TGTGCCATCAACCCCTGGTCGGGGTATGGCTACACCTTC	CAINPWSGYGYTF
TRBV9	TRBJ1-4	14	.	.	TGTGCCAGCAGCGTGAGAGCCGCAAATGAAAAACTGTTTTTT	CASSVRAANEKLFF
TRBV6-5	TRBJ2-3	12	few	TRBD1	TGTGCCAGCAGTGACAGGGCAGATACGCAGTATTTT	CASSDRADTQYF
TRBV7-9	TRBJ1-3	14	few	.	TGTGCCAGCAGCTCGAGCCGCTCTGGAAACACCATATATTTT	CASSSSRSGNTIYF
TRBV30	TRBJ1-2	12	.	.	TGTGCCTGGAGCAGGCAGGGGTATGGCTACACCTTC	CAWSRQGYGYTF
TRBV7-9	TRBJ2-7	14	.	.	TGTGCCCTAGGGGGACGGCGATCGGGCTACGAGCAGTACTTC	CALGGRRSGYEQYF
TRBV19	TRBJ2-3	16	.	TRBD2	TGTGCCAGTAGTCCACAGCGGGACCAAGGTACGGATACGCAGTATTTT	CASSPQRDQGTDTQYF
TRBV7-7	TRBJ2-2	13	.	.	TGTGCCAGCAGCTTAGGACAATCCGGGGAGCTGTTTTTT	CASSLGQSGELFF
TRBV6-1	TRBJ1-5	16	.	TRBD1	TGTGCCAGCAGTGCCCCGGGACAGGGATTCAATCAGCCCCAGCATTTT	CASSAPGQGFNQPQHF
TRBV5-4	TRBJ2-3	14	few	.	TGTGCCAGCAGCTTAACCGGGATCACAGATACGCAGTATTTT	CASSLTGITDTQYF
TRBV5-6	TRBJ2-3	13	.	.	TGTGCCAGCAGCTCTTTAAGCACAGATACGCAGTATTTT	CASSSLSTDTQYF
TRBV5-6	TRBJ1-2	13	.	.	TGTGCCAGCAGCTTGGACAGAAATTATGGCTACACCTTC	CASSLDRNYGYTF
TRBV4-2	TRBJ1-1	17	.	TRBD1	TGTGCCAGCAGCCACCCGGGACAGGGGGCGAGAAGGACTGAAGCTTTCTTT	CASSHPGQGARRTEAFF
TRBV30	TRBJ1-5	14	.	TRBD1	TGTGCCTGGACCTGGACAGGGAACAATCAGCCCCAGCATTTT	CAWTWTGNNQPQHF
TRBV7-2	TRBJ1-1	14	.	TRBD1	TGTGCCAGCAGCCCAGGGGGACAGGGGGTGGGAGCTTTCTTT	CASSPGGQGVGAFF
TRBV18	TRBJ2-1	17	.	TRBD1	TGTGCCAGCTCCCCCCGACCGACAGGGAAGGGGTACAATGAGCAGTTCTTC	CASSPRPTGKGYNEQFF
TRBV5-1	TRBJ1-1	13	.	TRBD1	TGCGCCAGCAGCTGGGGGACAGGGACTGAAGCTTTCTTT	CASSWGTGTEAFF
TRBV5-4	TRBJ2-5	14	.	TRBD2	TGTGCCAGCAGGGCGGGACTAGCACAAGAGACCCAGTACTTC	CASRAGLAQETQYF
TRBV14	TRBJ2-7	15	.	TRBD1	TGTGCCAGCAGCCCACAGACAGGGGACTCCTACGAGCAGTACTTC	CASSPQTGDSYEQYF
TRBV9	TRBJ1-1	15	.	.	TGTGCCAGCAGCGTAGTTAACGAGATGAACACTGAAGCTTTCTTT	CASSVVNEMNTEAFF
TRBV7-8	TRBJ1-1	14	.	.	TGTGCCAGCAGTAAACAGGGCATGAACACTGAAGCTTTCTTT	CASSKQGMNTEAFF
TRBV27	TRBJ2-2	14	.	.	TGTGCCAGCAGTCCAGGGGGAGGAACCGGGGAGCTGTTTTTT	CASSPGGGTGELFF
TRBV30	TRBJ1-6	14	.	.	TGTGCCTGGAGTCCGGGGTCGGATAATTCACCCCTCCACTTT	CAWSPGSDNSPLHF
TRBV7-2	TRBJ2-1	16	.	TRBD2	TGTGCCAGCAGCCTTTCAACTTCACGGGGGGACAATGAGCAGTTCTTC	CASSLSTSRGDNEQFF
TRBV12-2	TRBJ2-3	18	.	.	TGTGCAAGTCGCTCCTTAGGCTATGGGAGGAAAGAGACAGATACGCAGTATTTT	CASRSLGYGRKETDTQYF
TRBV5-1	TRBJ1-2	17	.	TRBD1	TGCGCCAGCAGCCCAATCCAGGCGACAGGGGGCCACTATGGCTACACCTTC	CASSPIQATGGHYGYTF